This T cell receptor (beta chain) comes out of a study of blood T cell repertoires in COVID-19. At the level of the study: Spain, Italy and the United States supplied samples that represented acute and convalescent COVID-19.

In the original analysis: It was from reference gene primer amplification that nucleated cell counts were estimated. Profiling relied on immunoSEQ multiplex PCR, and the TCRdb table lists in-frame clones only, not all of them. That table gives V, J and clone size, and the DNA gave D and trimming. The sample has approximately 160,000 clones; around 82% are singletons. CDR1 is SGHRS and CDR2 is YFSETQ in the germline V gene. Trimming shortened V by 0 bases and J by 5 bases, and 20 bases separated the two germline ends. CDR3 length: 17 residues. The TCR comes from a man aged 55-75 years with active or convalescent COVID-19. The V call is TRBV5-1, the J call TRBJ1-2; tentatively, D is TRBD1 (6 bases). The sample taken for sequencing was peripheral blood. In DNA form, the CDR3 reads TGCGCCAGCAGCTTGGTTACAGGGACGCGTCCACCATATGGCTACACCTTC. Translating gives CASSLVTGTRPPYGYTF. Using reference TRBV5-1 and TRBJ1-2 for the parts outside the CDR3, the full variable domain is KAGVTQTPRYLIKTRGQQVTLSCSPISGHRSVSWYQQTPGQGLQFLFEYFSETQRNKGNFPGRFSGRQFSNSRSEMNVSTLELGDSALYLCASSLVTGTRPPYGYTFGSGTRLTVV.